This T cell receptor (beta chain) emerged from a study of T cell responses to AZD1222 COVID-19 vaccine. Method: immunoSEQ multiplex PCR; TCRdb's copy keeps in-frame clones and lacks some. This table has roughly 120,000 clones, approximately 89% appearing once. The receptor's source is an adult who received the AZD1222 COVID-19 vaccine. Sample: peripheral blood, taken 28 days after the second AZD1222 dose.

CDR3 loop: CASGLVEDPQETQYF. The CDR3 DNA follows: TGTGCTAGTGGTTTGGTAGAAGATCCTCAAGAGACCCAGTACTTC. The chain is built from TRBV12-5 and TRBJ2-5; D is unclear. The CDR3 loop spans 15 amino acids. CDR1 LGHNT and CDR2 FRNRAP come from the germline V gene. Trimming took 0 bases from V and 2 from J, leaving 10 bases between them.